A single sample gave rise to the 27 T cell receptor beta chains below, sequenced in a study of blood T cells in healthy people across ages (dated by TCRdb to the mid-2010s). Preparation of the library involved 5' RACE. Sequenced on an Illumina HiSeq 2500. A second roughly 6 to 11 cycle PCR used a sample-barcoded 5' primer and a J-beta primer mix. Clones were called with MiXCR by TCRdb after fastp trimmed the public reads at Q25, and only in-frame beta chains were retained. Identical CDR3 proteins give one entry, which carries the most common genes and DNA. In all, the sample holds around 1,500,000 distinct CDR3 sequences, and 35% to 45% of those were seen once. The top ten constitute 7.9% of the sample. Sample: blood. The receptors come from a woman under 30 in good health.

This rearrangement joins TRBV5-1 to TRBJ2-1, with 9 bases aligning to TRBD2. J gave up 5 bases and V 1 base, and 4 bases lay outside the gene matches. Per the germline V gene, CDR1 is SGHRS and CDR2 is YFSETQ. The CDR3 extends over 15 amino acids. CDR3 in amino acids: CASSLSGRPNNEQFF. The CDR3 nucleotides read TGCGCCAGCAGCTTGAGCGGGAGGCCTAACAATGAGCAGTTCTTC.

This clonotype came up a few times. The V gene is TRBV10-3, the J gene TRBJ2-1; TRBD1 is a possible D gene (6 bases). The germline V gene has CDR1 ENHRY and CDR2 SYGVKD. Deletions cut 6 bases from V and 3 bases from J, with 15 bases between. The CDR3 has 15 residues. CDR3 sequence (DNA): TGTGCCATCAGCCACCAGGGGAAGGTCTACAATGAGCAGTTCTTC. It codes for CAISHQGKVYNEQFF.

This chain joins TRBV27 and TRBJ1-6, with D perhaps matching TRBD1 (5 bases). The CDR3 loop spans 14 amino acids. Germline V gene sequence: CDR1 MNHEY, CDR2 SMNVEV (reference sequence). The ends were cut back, 3 bases at V and 6 bases at J, with 9 bases in the middle. The CDR3 nucleotides are TGTGCCAGCAGTTTCGGGGACCCTAATTCACCCCTCCACTTT. Translation: CASSFGDPNSPLHF.

This clonotype came up a few times. The V call is TRBV6-2 or TRBV6-3, the J call TRBJ2-7; D is unresolved. The CDR3 has 11 residues. Germline CDR1 MNHEY, CDR2 SVGEGT. Trimming left V 8 bases short and J 6 bases short, with 11 bases between. CDR3 protein: CASSTWTEQYF. For the CDR3, the DNA is TGTGCCAGCTCCACCTGGACCGAGCAGTACTTC.

This chain joins TRBV6-1 and TRBJ2-3, with TRBD2 matching over 10 bases. This CDR3 spans 15 amino acids. Germline values: CDR1 MNHNS, CDR2 SASEGT. After removal of 3 bases from V and 5 bases from J, the junction contained 5 bases not matched to a gene. CDR3 loop: CASSDEAGGVDTQYF. CDR3 coding DNA: TGTGCCAGCAGTGACGAAGCGGGGGGGGTAGATACGCAGTATTTT.

The chain uses TRBV5-1 and TRBJ1-1, with a weak D call TRBD1 (6 bases). Per the germline V gene, CDR1 is SGHRS and CDR2 is YFSETQ. Trimming pared 5 bases from V and 3 bases from J, leaving 14 bases between. The CDR3 sequence is 14 residues long. CDR3: CASRGGAKDTEAFF. The CDR3 bases are TGCGCCAGCAGAGGGGGGGCCAAGGACACTGAAGCTTTCTTT. Full variable domain (rest looked up from reference TRBV5-1 and TRBJ1-1): KAGVTQTPRYLIKTRGQQVTLSCSPISGHRSVSWYQQTPGQGLQFLFEYFSETQRNKGNFPGRFSGRQFSNSRSEMNVSTLELGDSALYLCASRGGAKDTEAFFGQGTRLTVV.

This chain uses TRBV11-2 with TRBJ1-2, with TRBD1 as a possible D gene (5 bases). Germline CDR1 SGHAT, CDR2 FQNNGV. Trimming left V 4 bases short and J 3 bases short, with 15 bases between. The CDR3 length is 15 residues. As DNA, the CDR3 is TGTGCCAGCAGCTCGGACCGTGGGGACTACTATGGCTACACCTTC. Translated: CASSSDRGDYYGYTF.

This clonotype was counted only a few times. DNA of the CDR3: TGTGCCAGCAGCAGCGGGACTGCGAAGAGCAATGAGCAGTTCTTC. Protein sequence: CASSSGTAKSNEQFF. The chain joins TRBV11-2 to TRBJ2-1, with 7 bases that match TRBD2. After removal of 5 bases from V and 6 bases from J, the junction contained 10 bases not matched to a gene. Germline lookup yields CDR1 SGHAT and CDR2 FQNNGV. The CDR3 has 15 residues.

The chain recombines TRBV5-5 with TRBJ2-7; D gene unclear. Between the trimmed V and J ends, which lost 1 base and 1 base, there was a span of 9 bases. CDR1 and CDR2 from the germline V gene are SGHKS and YYEKEE (reference sequence). The CDR3 runs to 14 residues. The CDR3 reads CASSLPAVSYEQYF. CDR3 sequence (DNA): TGTGCCAGCAGCTTGCCCGCAGTGTCCTACGAGCAGTACTTC.

There are a few counts of this clonotype. V is TRBV5-1 and J is TRBJ1-1; TRBD1 might be the D (5 bases). The CDR3 consists of 15 residues. The germline V gene has CDR1 SGHRS and CDR2 YFSETQ. The V end lost 4 bases, the J end lost 2 bases, and 15 bases lay between the germline ends. CDR3 nucleotides: TGCGCCAGCAGCAACCCATGGGACGCCAACACTGAAGCTTTCTTT. Translated, it gives CASSNPWDANTEAFF.

The gene calls are TRBV5-1 and TRBJ2-1; 10 bases line up with TRBD2. In germline, CDR1 is SGHRS, CDR2 YFSETQ. The CDR3 contains 16 residues. Germline trimming cut 1 base from V and 8 bases from J; bases unmatched to any gene: 9. CDR3 sequence (DNA): TGCGCCAGCAGCTTGAGTGCGGTAGCGGGGGGCCATGAGCAGTTCTTC. It translates to CASSLSAVAGGHEQFF.

CDR3 sequence (DNA): TGTGCCAGCAGCTTAAAACTACCGACAGGCCATATGGGAGGAGATACGCAGTATTTT. This encodes CASSLKLPTGHMGGDTQYF. This chain joins TRBV11-2 and TRBJ2-3, with D perhaps matching TRBD1 or TRBD2 (6 bases each). Germline V gene lookup returns CDR1 SGHAT and CDR2 FQNNGV. Between the trimmed V and J ends, which lost 2 bases and 5 bases, there was a span of 26 bases. This CDR3 is built from 19 residues.

V and J are TRBV10-1 and TRBJ2-1; the D is unclear. V shed 4 bases and J shed 7 bases, with 11 bases lying between them. Germline CDR1 reads WNHNN; CDR2 reads SYGVQD (reference sequence). CDR3 length equals 13 residues. The CDR3 loop reads CASSAGSVNEQFF. The CDR3 DNA reads as TGCGCCAGCAGTGCCGGTAGTGTGAATGAGCAGTTCTTC.

This clonotype was found a few times. The CDR3: CASSSLDRGTYEQYF. The CDR3 DNA follows: TGTGCCAGCAGTTCCCTGGACAGGGGAACCTACGAGCAGTACTTC. This rearrangement joins TRBV28 to TRBJ2-7; 9 positions agree with TRBD1. Germline trimming cut 4 bases from V and 2 bases from J; bases unmatched to any gene: 6. Germline CDR1 and CDR2: MDHEN and SYDVKM. CDR3 size: 15 residues.

The CDR3 region is CASSLRPGEGYTF. The CDR3 DNA reads as TGTGCCAGCAGTTTACGTCCGGGGGAGGGCTACACCTTC. The chain employs TRBV28 and TRBJ1-2; perhaps TRBD1 as D (5 bases). The germline V gene has CDR1 MDHEN and CDR2 SYDVKM. The V gene lost 2 bases and the J gene lost 8 bases, with 12 bases spanning the gap. This CDR3 is 13 amino acids long.

This clonotype was seen a handful of times. V gene TRBV7-2 combines with J gene TRBJ1-2; TRBD1 is a possible D gene (5 bases). There are 13 residues in the CDR3. V dropped 7 bases and J dropped 5 bases, with 14 bases sitting between them. CDR1 SGHTA and CDR2 FQGNSA come from the germline V gene. The CDR3 is CASKPAGQYGYTF. CDR3 DNA: TGTGCCAGCAAACCTGCGGGGCAGTATGGCTACACCTTC.

Note on this clonotype: At one of its ends the junction is not consistent with the germline gene, which may arise from a read error. The chain combines TRBV27 with TRBJ2-5; TRBD2 matches 9 bases. This CDR3 has 15 residues. Germline CDR1 MNHEY, CDR2 SMNVEV (reference sequence). CDR3 in amino acids: CASRKAGGMSETRYF. The CDR3 DNA reads as TGTGCCAGCAGAAAAGCGGGAGGTATGTCTGAGACCCGGTACTTC.

This chain uses TRBV10-3 with TRBJ1-5; D call uncertain. Per the germline V gene, CDR1 is ENHRY and CDR2 is SYGVKD. V was trimmed by 5 bases and J by 2 bases, leaving 13 bases between them. The CDR3 is 15 amino acids. DNA for the CDR3: TGTGCCATCAGTACTACCGCAGATGGCAATCAGCCCCAGCATTTT. Its protein product is CAISTTADGNQPQHF.

The sample holds a few counts of this clonotype. The chain recombines TRBV5-4 with TRBJ2-3; 14 bases fit TRBD2. Germline lookup yields CDR1 SGHNT and CDR2 YYREEE (reference sequence). CDR3 size: 18 residues. V was clipped by 2 bases and J by 3 bases; unmatched bases: 8. CDR3: CASSLDPGTSGRTDTQYF. The DNA for the CDR3 is TGTGCCAGCAGCTTAGACCCCGGGACTAGCGGGAGAACAGATACGCAGTATTTT.

The chain recombines TRBV6-1 with TRBJ2-5; 14 nucleotides align to TRBD2. Trimming at V came to 5 bases and at J to 11 bases, leaving 19 bases not matched to a gene. CDR3 size: 18 residues. The germline gives CDR1 MNHNS, CDR2 SASEGT. The CDR3: CASSPGTSGSGGYNEQYF. In DNA, the CDR3 is TGTGCCAGCAGTCCCGGGACTAGCGGGAGCGGGGGTTACAATGAGCAGTACTTC.

This clonotype was counted only a few times. V usage is TRBV7-9 and J usage is TRBJ1-3; no clear D. Deletions cut 4 bases from V and 2 bases from J, with 9 bases between. Per germline, CDR1 SEHNR and CDR2 FQNEAQ (reference sequence). The CDR3 has 14 residues. The CDR3 DNA reads TGTGCCAGCAGCTCGGAGGCGGCTGGAAACACCATATATTTT. This codes for CASSSEAAGNTIYF.

About this clonotype itself: This sequence may be a read error, since a much larger clone differs from it by one base. The rearrangement joins TRBV15 to TRBJ2-7; the D gene is possibly TRBD1 (6 bases). CDR1 and CDR2 from the germline V gene are LNHNV and YYDKDF (reference sequence). CDR3 length: 14 residues. The CDR3 nucleotides read TGTACCACCAGCGCTGGGGGCAGTTCCTACGAGCAGTACTTC. Translated, it gives CTTSAGGSSYEQYF.

The chain carries TRBV7-9 and TRBJ2-5, with D perhaps TRBD2 (6 bases). The germline V and J ends were trimmed by 4 bases and 5 bases, with 11 bases remaining between them. The CDR3 has 13 amino acids. Per germline, CDR1 SEHNR and CDR2 FQNEAQ (reference sequence). The CDR3 DNA sequence: TGTGCCAGCAGCTCGGAACGGGGGGAGACCCAGTACTTC. Its translation: CASSSERGETQYF.

This clonotype has just a few counts. The V gene is TRBV3-1, the J gene TRBJ2-5; 10 bases align to TRBD2. With V trimmed by 5 bases and J by 2 bases, 8 bases remained unmatched. Germline CDR1 LGHDT, CDR2 YNNKEL (reference sequence). The CDR3 has 16 amino acids. CDR3 region: CASSAASGGYQETQYF. CDR3 in DNA: TGTGCCAGCAGCGCCGCTAGCGGGGGTTATCAAGAGACCCAGTACTTC.

The gene calls are TRBV5-1 and TRBJ2-3; 9 bases match TRBD2. Germline trimming cut 0 bases from V and 4 bases from J; bases unmatched to any gene: 6. There are 16 residues in the CDR3. Germline CDR1 is SGHRS and CDR2 is YFSETQ. CDR3 sequence (DNA): TGCGCCAGCAGCTTGGTTGGCGGGAGGGGTGCAGATACGCAGTATTTT. It translates to CASSLVGGRGADTQYF. The whole variable domain, remainder taken from reference TRBV5-1 and TRBJ2-3, is KAGVTQTPRYLIKTRGQQVTLSCSPISGHRSVSWYQQTPGQGLQFLFEYFSETQRNKGNFPGRFSGRQFSNSRSEMNVSTLELGDSALYLCASSLVGGRGADTQYFGPGTRLTVL.

The CDR3 DNA follows: TGTGCCAGCAGAGAATCAGGGGGCACATACAATGAGCAGTTCTTC. This codes for CASRESGGTYNEQFF. This rearrangement joins TRBV28 to TRBJ2-1, with 8 bases that match TRBD1. The germline V gene has CDR1 MDHEN and CDR2 SYDVKM. V was pared by 6 bases and J by 4 bases, with 8 bases of the junction left unmatched. This CDR3 spans 15 amino acids.

The chain employs TRBV24-1 and TRBJ2-1; D call uncertain. Germline V gene sequence: CDR1 KGHDR, CDR2 SFDVKD. The CDR3 totals 16 residues. Trimming shortened V by 0 bases and J by 0 bases, and 8 bases separated the two germline ends. The CDR3 bases are TGTGCCACCAGTGATTTGTCGGTAAGCTCCTACAATGAGCAGTTCTTC. As protein: CATSDLSVSSYNEQFF.